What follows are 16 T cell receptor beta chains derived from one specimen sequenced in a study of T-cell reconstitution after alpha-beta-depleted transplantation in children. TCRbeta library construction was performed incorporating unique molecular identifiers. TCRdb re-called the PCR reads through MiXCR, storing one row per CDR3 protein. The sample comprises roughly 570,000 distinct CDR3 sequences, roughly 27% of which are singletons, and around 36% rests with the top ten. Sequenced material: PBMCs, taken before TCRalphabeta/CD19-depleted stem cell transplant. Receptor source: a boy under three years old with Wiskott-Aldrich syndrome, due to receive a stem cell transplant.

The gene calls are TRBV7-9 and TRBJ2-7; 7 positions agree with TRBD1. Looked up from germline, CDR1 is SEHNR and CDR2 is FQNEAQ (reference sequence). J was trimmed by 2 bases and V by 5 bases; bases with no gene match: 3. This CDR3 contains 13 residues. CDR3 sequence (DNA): TGTGCCAGCAGCGGGGACAGTGCCTACGAGCAGTACTTC. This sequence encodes CASSGDSAYEQYF.

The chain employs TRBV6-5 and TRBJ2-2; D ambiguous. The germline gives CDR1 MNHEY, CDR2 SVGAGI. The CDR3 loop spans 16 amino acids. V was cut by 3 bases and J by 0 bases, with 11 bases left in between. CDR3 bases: TGTGCCAGCAGTTATACTGGACGGTCGAACACCGGGGAGCTGTTTTTT. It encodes CASSYTGRSNTGELFF.

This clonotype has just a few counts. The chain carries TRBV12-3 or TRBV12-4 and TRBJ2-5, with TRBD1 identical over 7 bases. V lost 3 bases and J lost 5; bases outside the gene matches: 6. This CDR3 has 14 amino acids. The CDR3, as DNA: TGTGCCAGCAGTTTGTTACAGGGGTTGGAGACCCAGTACTTC. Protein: CASSLLQGLETQYF.

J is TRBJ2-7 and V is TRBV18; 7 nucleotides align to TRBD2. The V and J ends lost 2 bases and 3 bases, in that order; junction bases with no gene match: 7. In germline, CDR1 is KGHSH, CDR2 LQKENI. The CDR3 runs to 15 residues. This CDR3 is CASSPKRGSLYEQYF. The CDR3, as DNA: TGTGCCAGCTCACCAAAGCGGGGCTCCCTCTACGAGCAGTACTTC.

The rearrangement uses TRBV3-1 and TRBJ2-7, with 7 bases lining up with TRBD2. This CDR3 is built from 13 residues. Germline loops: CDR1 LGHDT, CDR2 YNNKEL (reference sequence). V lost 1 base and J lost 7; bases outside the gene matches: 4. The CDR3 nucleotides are TGTGCCAGCAGCCAAGGGACTAGAGGTGAGCAGTACTTC. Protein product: CASSQGTRGEQYF.

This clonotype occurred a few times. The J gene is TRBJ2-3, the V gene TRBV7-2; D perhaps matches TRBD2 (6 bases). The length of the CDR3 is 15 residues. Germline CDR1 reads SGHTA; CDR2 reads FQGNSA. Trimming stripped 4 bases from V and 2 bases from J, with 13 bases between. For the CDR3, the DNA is TGTGCCAGCAGCTCGGGAGTGCGAAACACAGATACGCAGTATTTT. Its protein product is CASSSGVRNTDTQYF.

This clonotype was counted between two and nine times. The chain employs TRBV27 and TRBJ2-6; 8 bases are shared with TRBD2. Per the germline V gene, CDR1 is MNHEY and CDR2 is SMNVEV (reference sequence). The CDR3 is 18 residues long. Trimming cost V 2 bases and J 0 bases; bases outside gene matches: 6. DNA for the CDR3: TGTGCCAGCAGTTTAATCATAGCGGGATCCTCTGGGGCCAACGTCCTGACTTTC. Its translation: CASSLIIAGSSGANVLTF.

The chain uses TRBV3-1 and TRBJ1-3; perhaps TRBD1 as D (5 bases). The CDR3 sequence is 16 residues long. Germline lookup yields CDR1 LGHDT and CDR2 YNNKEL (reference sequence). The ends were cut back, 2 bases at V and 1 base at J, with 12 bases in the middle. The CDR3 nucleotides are TGTGCCAGCAGCCAAAGAGTTAGACAGTCTGGAAACACCATATATTTT. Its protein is CASSQRVRQSGNTIYF.

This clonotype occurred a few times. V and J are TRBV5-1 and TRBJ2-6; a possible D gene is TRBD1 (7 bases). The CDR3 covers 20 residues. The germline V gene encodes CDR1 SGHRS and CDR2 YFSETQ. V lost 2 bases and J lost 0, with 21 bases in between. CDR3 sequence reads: CASSLRGGGGLPSGANVLTF. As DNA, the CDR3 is TGCGCCAGCAGCTTAAGGGGCGGAGGGGGCCTTCCCTCTGGGGCCAACGTCCTGACTTTC.

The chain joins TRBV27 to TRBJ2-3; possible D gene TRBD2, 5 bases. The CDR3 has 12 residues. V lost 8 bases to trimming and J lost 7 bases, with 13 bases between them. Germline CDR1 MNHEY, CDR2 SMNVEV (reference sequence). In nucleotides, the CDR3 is TGTGCCAGCGGAGGACCTCGACATACGCAGTATTTT. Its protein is CASGGPRHTQYF.

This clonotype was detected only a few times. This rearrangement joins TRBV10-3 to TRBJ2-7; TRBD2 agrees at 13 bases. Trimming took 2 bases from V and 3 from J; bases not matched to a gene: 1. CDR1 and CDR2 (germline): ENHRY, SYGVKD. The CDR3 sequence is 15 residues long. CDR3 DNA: TGTGCCATCAGTGAGAGGACTAGCGGGAGCTACGAGCAGTACTTC. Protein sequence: CAISERTSGSYEQYF.

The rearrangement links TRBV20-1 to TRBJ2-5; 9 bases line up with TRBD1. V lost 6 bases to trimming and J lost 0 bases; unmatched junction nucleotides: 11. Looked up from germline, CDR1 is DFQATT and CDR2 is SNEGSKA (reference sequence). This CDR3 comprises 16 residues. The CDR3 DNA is TGCAGTGCCCCGAGAACCGGGACAGGGCACCAAGAGACCCAGTACTTC. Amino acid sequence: CSAPRTGTGHQETQYF.

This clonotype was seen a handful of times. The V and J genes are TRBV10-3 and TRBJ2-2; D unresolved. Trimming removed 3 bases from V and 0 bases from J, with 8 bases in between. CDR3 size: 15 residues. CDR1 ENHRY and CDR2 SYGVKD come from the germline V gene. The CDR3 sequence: CAISDRLPNTGELFF. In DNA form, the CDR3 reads TGTGCCATCAGTGACAGGCTGCCGAACACCGGGGAGCTGTTTTTT.

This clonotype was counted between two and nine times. DNA for the CDR3: TGCAGTGCTAGAGCCGACAGCATGAACACTGAAGCTTTCTTT. Its translation is CSARADSMNTEAFF. The rearrangement links TRBV20-1 to TRBJ1-1, with TRBD1 as a possible D gene (5 bases). The V gene's germline CDR1 is DFQATT and CDR2 SNEGSKA (reference sequence). CDR3 length: 14 residues. V was cut by 1 base and J by 0 bases, with 9 bases left in between.

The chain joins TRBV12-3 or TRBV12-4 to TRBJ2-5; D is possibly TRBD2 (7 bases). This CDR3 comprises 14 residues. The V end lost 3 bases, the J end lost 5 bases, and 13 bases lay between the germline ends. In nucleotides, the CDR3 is TGTGCCAGCAGTTTTCGGGGGGCGTCCGAGACCCAGTACTTC. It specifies CASSFRGASETQYF.

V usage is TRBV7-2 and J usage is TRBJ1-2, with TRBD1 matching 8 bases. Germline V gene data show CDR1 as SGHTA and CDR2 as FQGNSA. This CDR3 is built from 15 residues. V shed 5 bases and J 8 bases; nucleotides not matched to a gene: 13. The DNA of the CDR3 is TGTGCCAGCAGCAAATCCCAGGGGGCCAAATTGGGCTACACCTTC. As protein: CASSKSQGAKLGYTF.